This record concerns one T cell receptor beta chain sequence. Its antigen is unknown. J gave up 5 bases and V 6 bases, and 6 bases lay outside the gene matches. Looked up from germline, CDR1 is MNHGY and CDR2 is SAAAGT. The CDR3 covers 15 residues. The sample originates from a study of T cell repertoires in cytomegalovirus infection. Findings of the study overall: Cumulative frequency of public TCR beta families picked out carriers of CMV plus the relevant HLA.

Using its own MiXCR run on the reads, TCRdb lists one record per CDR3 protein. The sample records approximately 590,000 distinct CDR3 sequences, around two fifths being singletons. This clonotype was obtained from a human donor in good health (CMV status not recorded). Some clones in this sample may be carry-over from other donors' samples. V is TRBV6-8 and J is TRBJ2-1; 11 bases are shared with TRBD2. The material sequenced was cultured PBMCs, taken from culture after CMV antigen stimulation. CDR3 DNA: TGTGCCAGCAGAAGACTAGCGGGGTACAACAATGAGCAGTTCTTC. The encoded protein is CASRRLAGYNNEQFF.